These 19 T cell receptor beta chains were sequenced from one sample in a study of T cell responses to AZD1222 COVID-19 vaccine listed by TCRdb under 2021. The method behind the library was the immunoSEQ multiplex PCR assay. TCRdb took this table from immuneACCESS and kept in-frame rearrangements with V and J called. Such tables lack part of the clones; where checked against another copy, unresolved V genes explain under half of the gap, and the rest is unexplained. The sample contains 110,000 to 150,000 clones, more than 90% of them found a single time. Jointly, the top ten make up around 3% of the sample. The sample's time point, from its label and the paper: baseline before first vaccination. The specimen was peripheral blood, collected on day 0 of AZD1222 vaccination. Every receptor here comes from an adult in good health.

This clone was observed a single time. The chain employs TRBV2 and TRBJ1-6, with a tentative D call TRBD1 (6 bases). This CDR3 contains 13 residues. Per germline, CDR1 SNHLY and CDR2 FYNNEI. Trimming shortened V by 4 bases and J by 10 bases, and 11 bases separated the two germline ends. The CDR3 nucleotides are TGTGCCAGCAGTGTTGGGGGCAGGTCACCCCTCCACTTT. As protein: CASSVGGRSPLHF.

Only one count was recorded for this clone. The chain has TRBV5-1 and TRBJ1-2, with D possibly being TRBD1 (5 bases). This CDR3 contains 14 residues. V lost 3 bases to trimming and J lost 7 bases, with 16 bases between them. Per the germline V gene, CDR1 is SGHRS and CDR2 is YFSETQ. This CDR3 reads CASSSQDFLLGYTF. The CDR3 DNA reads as TGCGCCAGCAGCTCACAGGACTTTTTGCTTGGCTACACCTTC.

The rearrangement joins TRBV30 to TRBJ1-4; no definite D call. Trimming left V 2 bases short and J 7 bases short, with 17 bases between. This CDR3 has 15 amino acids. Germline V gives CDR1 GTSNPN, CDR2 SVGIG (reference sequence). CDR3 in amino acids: CAWSSIRRRGEKLFF. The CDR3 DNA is TGTGCCTGGAGTTCGATCCGGCGGCGGGGTGAAAAACTGTTTTTT.

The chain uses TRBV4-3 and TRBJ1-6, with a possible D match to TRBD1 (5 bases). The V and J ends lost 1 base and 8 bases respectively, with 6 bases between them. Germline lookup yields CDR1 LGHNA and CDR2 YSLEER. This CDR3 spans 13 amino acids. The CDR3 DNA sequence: TGCGCCAGCAGCCAAGCAGGGCATTCACCCCTCCACTTT. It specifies CASSQAGHSPLHF.

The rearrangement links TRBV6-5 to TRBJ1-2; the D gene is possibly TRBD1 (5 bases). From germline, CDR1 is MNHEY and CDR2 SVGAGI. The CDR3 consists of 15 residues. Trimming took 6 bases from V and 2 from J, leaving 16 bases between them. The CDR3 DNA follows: TGTGCCAGCAGACCCTCGGGCGGGACCAACTATGGCTACACCTTC. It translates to CASRPSGGTNYGYTF.

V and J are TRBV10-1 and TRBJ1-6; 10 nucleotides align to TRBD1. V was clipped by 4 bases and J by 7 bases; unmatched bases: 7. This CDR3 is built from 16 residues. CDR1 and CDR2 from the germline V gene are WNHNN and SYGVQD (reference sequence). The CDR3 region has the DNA TGCGCCAGCAGTGGAAACCGGGACAGGGGAAATTCACCCCTCCACTTT. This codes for CASSGNRDRGNSPLHF.

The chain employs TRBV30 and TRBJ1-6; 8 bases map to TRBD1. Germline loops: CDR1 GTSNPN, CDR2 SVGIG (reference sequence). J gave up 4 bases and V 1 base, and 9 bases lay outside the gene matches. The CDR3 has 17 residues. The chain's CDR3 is CAWSGESGQGYNSPLHF. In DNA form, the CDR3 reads TGTGCCTGGAGTGGAGAGTCCGGACAGGGTTATAATTCACCCCTCCACTTT.

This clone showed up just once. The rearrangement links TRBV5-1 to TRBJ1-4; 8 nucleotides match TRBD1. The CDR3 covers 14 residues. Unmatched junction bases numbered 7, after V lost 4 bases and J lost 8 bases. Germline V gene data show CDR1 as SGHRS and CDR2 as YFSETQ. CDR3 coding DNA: TGCGCCAGCAGCCCGGGACAGGCTGAGGAAAAACTGTTTTTT. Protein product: CASSPGQAEEKLFF.

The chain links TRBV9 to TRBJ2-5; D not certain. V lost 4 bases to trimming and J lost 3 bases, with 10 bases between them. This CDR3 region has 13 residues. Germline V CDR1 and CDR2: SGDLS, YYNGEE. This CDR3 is CASSTRTEETQYF. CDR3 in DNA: TGTGCCAGCAGCACCCGGACGGAAGAGACCCAGTACTTC.

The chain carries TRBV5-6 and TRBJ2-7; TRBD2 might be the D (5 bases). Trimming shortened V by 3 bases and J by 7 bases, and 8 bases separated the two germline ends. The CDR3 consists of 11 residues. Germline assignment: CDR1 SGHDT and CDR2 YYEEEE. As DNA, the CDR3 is TGTGCCAGCAGCTCCGGACTGGAGCAGTACTTC. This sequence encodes CASSSGLEQYF. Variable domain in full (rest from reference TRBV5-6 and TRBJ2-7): DAGVTQSPTHLIKTRGQQVTLRCSPKSGHDTVSWYQQALGQGPQFIFQYYEEEERQRGNFPDRFSGHQFPNYSSELNVNALLLGDSALYLCASSSGLEQYFGPGTRLTVT.

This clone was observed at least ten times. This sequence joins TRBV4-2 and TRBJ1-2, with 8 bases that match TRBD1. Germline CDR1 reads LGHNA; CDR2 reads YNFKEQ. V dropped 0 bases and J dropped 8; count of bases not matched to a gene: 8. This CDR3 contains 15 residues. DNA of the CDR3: TGTGCCAGCAGCCAAGAATACGCACAGGGGGACGGCTACACCTTC. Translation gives CASSQEYAQGDGYTF.

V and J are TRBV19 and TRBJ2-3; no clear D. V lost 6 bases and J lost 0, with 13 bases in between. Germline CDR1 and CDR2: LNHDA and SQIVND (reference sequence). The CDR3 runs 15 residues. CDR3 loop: CASSPRWVSTDTQYF. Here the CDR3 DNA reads TGTGCCAGTAGCCCTCGCTGGGTGAGCACAGATACGCAGTATTTT.

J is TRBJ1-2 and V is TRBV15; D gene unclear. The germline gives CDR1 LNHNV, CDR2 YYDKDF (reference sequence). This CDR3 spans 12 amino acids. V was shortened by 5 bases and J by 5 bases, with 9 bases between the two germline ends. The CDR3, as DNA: TGTGCCACCAGCGGCCTTAGTTATGGCTACACCTTC. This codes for CATSGLSYGYTF. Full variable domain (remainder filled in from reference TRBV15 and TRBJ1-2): DAMVIQNPRYQVTQFGKPVTLSCSQTLNHNVMYWYQQKSSQAPKLLFHYYDKDFNNEADTPDNFQSRRPNTSFCFLDIRSPGLGDTAMYLCATSGLSYGYTFGSGTRLTVV.

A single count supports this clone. CDR3 sequence reads: CASSQDPDWFSGNTIYF. DNA of the CDR3: TGTGCCAGCAGCCAAGATCCGGACTGGTTTTCTGGAAACACCATATATTTT. The rearrangement links TRBV3-1 (or the pseudogene TRBV3-2) to TRBJ1-3; D gene unclear. Germline CDR1 LGHDT, CDR2 YNNKEL (reference sequence). CDR3 size: 17 residues. V was pared by 0 bases and J by 1 base, with 13 bases between.

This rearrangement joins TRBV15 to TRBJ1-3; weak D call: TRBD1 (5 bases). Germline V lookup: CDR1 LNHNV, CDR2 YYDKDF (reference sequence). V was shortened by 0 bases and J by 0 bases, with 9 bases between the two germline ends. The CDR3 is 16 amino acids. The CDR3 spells CATSRDRGLSGNTIYF. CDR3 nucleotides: TGTGCCACCAGCAGAGATCGGGGACTCTCTGGAAACACCATATATTTT.

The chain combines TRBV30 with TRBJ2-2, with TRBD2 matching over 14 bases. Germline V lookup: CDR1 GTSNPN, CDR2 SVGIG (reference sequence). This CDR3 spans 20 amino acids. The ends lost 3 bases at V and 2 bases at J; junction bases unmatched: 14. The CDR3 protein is CAWRTLVYGTSGSNTGELFF. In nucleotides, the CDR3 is TGTGCCTGGAGGACGCTGGTCTACGGGACTAGCGGGAGTAACACCGGGGAGCTGTTTTTT. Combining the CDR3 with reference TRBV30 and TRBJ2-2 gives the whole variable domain SQTIHQWPATLVQPVGSPLSLECTVEGTSNPNLYWYRQAAGRGLQLLFYSVGIGQISSEVPQNLSASRPQDRQFILSSKKLLLSDSGFYLCAWRTLVYGTSGSNTGELFFGEGSRLTVL.

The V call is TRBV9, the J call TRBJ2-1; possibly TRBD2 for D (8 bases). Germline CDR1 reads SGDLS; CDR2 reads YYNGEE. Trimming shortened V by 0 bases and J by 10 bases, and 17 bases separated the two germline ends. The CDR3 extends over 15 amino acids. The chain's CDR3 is CASSVGPGGTEEQFF. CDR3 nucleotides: TGTGCCAGCAGCGTAGGGCCGGGAGGGACAGAAGAGCAGTTCTTC.

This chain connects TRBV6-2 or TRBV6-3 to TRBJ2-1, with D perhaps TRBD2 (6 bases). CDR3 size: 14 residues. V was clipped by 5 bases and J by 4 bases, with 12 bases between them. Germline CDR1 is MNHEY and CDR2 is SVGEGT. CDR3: CASSPAGVYNEQFF. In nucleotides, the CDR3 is TGTGCCAGCAGTCCAGCGGGCGTATACAATGAGCAGTTCTTC.

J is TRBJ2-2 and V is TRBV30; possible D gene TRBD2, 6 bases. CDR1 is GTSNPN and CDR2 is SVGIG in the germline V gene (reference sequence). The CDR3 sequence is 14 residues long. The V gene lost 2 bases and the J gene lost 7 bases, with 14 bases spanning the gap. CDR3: CAWSLLRGHGELFF. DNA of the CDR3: TGTGCCTGGAGTTTGCTGCGGGGCCACGGGGAGCTGTTTTTT.